This T cell receptor beta chain is drawn from a study of Graves' ophthalmopathy and Graves' hyperthyroidism. The study's findings and limits: With a specificity of under 85% and a sensitivity of about 71%, the model predicted ophthalmopathy progression.

The authors amplified TCR beta CDR3 regions, and they did so from RNA transcripts for repertoire sequencing. RT-PCR with HTBI primers came first, then second-round multiplex PCR. TCRdb passed the multiplex PCR reads through MiXCR, listing each CDR3 protein once. This sample has about 15,000 distinct CDR3 sequences, with 46% found just once. Stable hyperthyroidism was defined by absence of ophthalmopathy within 18 months of follow-up. PBMCs were isolated by Ficoll-Paque density gradient centrifugation, using approximately 11 ml of fresh peripheral blood as the starting material. This clonotype has a count of ten or more. Its specificity is unknown. In germline, CDR1 is SGDLS, CDR2 YYNGEE. CDR3 length: 17 amino acids. Trimming took 3 bases from V and 5 from J; bases not matched to a gene: 13.

The sequencing sample was made of peripheral blood. The chain has TRBV9 and TRBJ2-2; 7 nucleotides agree with TRBD2. This TCR was sampled from a woman between 40 and 55 years old with stable Graves' hyperthyroidism. CDR3 bases: TGTGCCAGCAGCGACGCCCCTGCGGGAGTAGGGACCGGGGAGCTGTTTTTT. The encoded protein is CASSDAPAGVGTGELFF.